This TCR beta chain was identified in a study of spatial heterogeneity in lung cancer. Overall study: Sequencing of follow-up PBMC samples took place when they were available, at a median of approximately 2 years after resection.

Single TCR cDNA molecules each had their own unique molecular identifier. A single record per CDR3 protein comes from TCRdb applying MiXCR to the 5' RACE reads. The sample lists more than 40,000 distinct CDR3 sequences, more than 20% occurring once. Trimming left V 0 bases short and J 0 bases short, with 15 bases between. The CDR3 consists of 19 residues. Germline lookup yields CDR1 LGHNT and CDR2 FRNRAP. Indicated time point: blood at routine non-recurrence follow-up after resection. Tumor, nontumor lung or frozen PBMC supplied whole RNA, sequenced without sorting. This clonotype was counted at least ten times. Antigen unknown. Study results and limitations: Ubiquitous expanded tumor TCRs showed up in blood more at resection than follow-up.

The receptor was derived from a female donor with early-stage non-small cell lung cancer. The sample was PBMCs, taken at follow-up. This chain joins TRBV12-5 and TRBJ2-6; no clear D gene. The CDR3 here is CASGLVLSQSFSGANVLTF. The DNA for the CDR3 is TGTGCTAGTGGTTTGGTACTGTCCCAGTCCTTCTCTGGGGCCAACGTCCTGACTTTC. The variable domain in full, completed from reference TRBV12-5 and TRBJ2-6, reads DARVTQTPRHKVTEMGQEVTMRCQPILGHNTVFWYRQTMMQGLELLAYFRNRAPLDDSGMPKDRFSAEMPDATLATLKIQPSEPRDSAVYFCASGLVLSQSFSGANVLTFGAGSRLTVL.